Shown below are 10 T cell receptor beta chains from a single sample sequenced in a study of T cells after yellow fever vaccination. Via MiXCR, TCRdb re-called the 5' RACE reads, giving one row per CDR3 protein. The sample contains over 65,000 distinct CDR3 sequences, 13% of which appear only once. The source material was CD8+ T cells not binding an NS4B(214-222) dextramer, sorted from PBMCs, sampled 21 days after the first yellow fever vaccination. These receptors were collected from a man between 18 and 35 years old who received the YFV17D yellow fever vaccine.

In DNA, the CDR3 is TGTGCCAGCAGACCCTCCGTATCCGCCTACGAGCAGTACTTC. The encoded protein is CASRPSVSAYEQYF. The chain employs TRBV6-1 and TRBJ2-7; D gene uncertain. The V and J ends lost 6 bases and 2 bases respectively, with 14 bases between them. The CDR3 is 14 residues long. In germline, CDR1 is MNHNS, CDR2 SASEGT.

This clonotype was observed a few times. The genes are TRBV3-1 and TRBJ2-2; possible D gene TRBD1, 6 bases. This CDR3 contains 18 residues. V dropped 3 bases and J dropped 0 bases, with 17 bases sitting between them. From germline, CDR1 is LGHDT and CDR2 YNNKEL (reference sequence). In DNA form, the CDR3 reads TGTGCCAGCAGCCACACGCCCGGGACACCCGCGAACACCGGGGAGCTGTTTTTT. It encodes CASSHTPGTPANTGELFF. Full variable domain (outside the CDR3, taken from reference TRBV3-1 and TRBJ2-2): DTAVSQTPKYLVTQMGNDKSIKCEQNLGHDTMYWYKQDSKKFLKIMFSYNNKELIINETVPNRFSPKSPDKAHLNLHINSLELGDSAVYFCASSHTPGTPANTGELFFGEGSRLTVL.

The chain joins TRBV4-3 to TRBJ2-1; D is possibly TRBD2 (6 bases). Per the germline V gene, CDR1 is LGHNA and CDR2 is YSLEER. This CDR3 is built from 14 residues. Trimming took off 0 bases at V and 7 bases at J, with 10 bases between the two ends. The CDR3: CASSQDLGLNEQFF. CDR3 DNA sequence: TGCGCCAGCAGCCAAGATCTGGGACTTAATGAGCAGTTCTTC.

The V gene is TRBV6-2 or TRBV6-3, the J gene TRBJ1-5; TRBD1 agrees at 8 bases. The CDR3 has 15 residues. V gave up 2 bases and J gave up 7 bases; unmatched junction bases: 7. The germline V gene encodes CDR1 MNHEY and CDR2 SVGEGT. The CDR3 bases are TGTGCCAGCAGTTACACCGGACAGGGCCGGCAGCCCCAGCATTTT. This gives the protein CASSYTGQGRQPQHF.

The chain joins TRBV10-3 to TRBJ1-1, with 8 bases that match TRBD1. Germline V gives CDR1 ENHRY, CDR2 SYGVKD. J was trimmed by 1 base and V by 10 bases; bases with no gene match: 5. This CDR3 has 13 amino acids. The CDR3 region is CATKTGGNTEAFF. The DNA for the CDR3 is TGTGCCACAAAAACAGGGGGGAACACTGAAGCTTTCTTT.

The V and J genes are TRBV20-1 and TRBJ2-1; TRBD1 or TRBD2 may be the D gene (5 bases each). With 4 bases removed from V and 6 bases from J, the gap between germline ends came to 13 bases. The CDR3 sequence is 13 residues long. Germline V CDR1 and CDR2: DFQATT, SNEGSKA (reference sequence). CDR3 protein: CSATDGTLNEQFF. CDR3 nucleotide sequence: TGCAGTGCTACCGACGGGACCCTCAATGAGCAGTTCTTC.

The V call is TRBV13, the J call TRBJ2-3, with TRBD1 matching 8 bases. The CDR3 sequence is 15 residues long. CDR1 and CDR2 (germline): PRHDT, FYEKMQ (reference sequence). Germline trimming cut 1 base from V and 3 bases from J; bases unmatched to any gene: 3. The CDR3 DNA sequence: TGTGCCAGCAGCTTAGAGGACAGGGAGACAGATACGCAGTATTTT. Residues: CASSLEDRETDTQYF.

The rearrangement uses TRBV6-1 and TRBJ2-2; 10 nucleotides match TRBD1. V lost 5 bases, J lost 4 bases, and 4 bases stayed unmatched. Germline V gives CDR1 MNHNS, CDR2 SASEGT. This CDR3 is built from 15 residues. The CDR3 loop is CASSLGTGVTGELFF. In DNA, the CDR3 is TGTGCCAGCAGTCTCGGGACAGGGGTCACCGGGGAGCTGTTTTTT.

This chain uses TRBV7-9 with TRBJ1-4; D call uncertain. V was trimmed by 5 bases and J by 0 bases, leaving 16 bases between them. From germline, CDR1 is SEHNR and CDR2 FQNEAQ (reference sequence). The CDR3 sequence is 17 residues long. CDR3 in amino acids: CASSPVVTLATNEKLFF. DNA of the CDR3: TGTGCCAGCAGCCCGGTCGTAACTCTTGCAACTAATGAAAAACTGTTTTTT.

This chain connects TRBV7-9 to TRBJ2-3, with 10 bases that match TRBD1. The CDR3 sequence is 14 residues long. Germline-derived CDR1 and CDR2 are SEHNR and FQNEAQ (reference sequence). Trimming cost V 10 bases and J 6 bases; bases outside gene matches: 10. The CDR3 loop reads CAIPHRDRGDTQYF. In DNA form, the CDR3 reads TGTGCCATCCCTCACCGGGACAGGGGCGATACGCAGTATTTT.